A single sample gave rise to the 5 T cell receptor beta chains below, sequenced in a study of blood T cell repertoires in COVID-19. Sequenced by immunoSEQ multiplex PCR; TCRdb stores in-frame clones only, minus some. The profile shows approximately 240,000 clones, under 85% of them singletons. Sequenced input: peripheral blood. The receptors were gathered from a woman aged 40 to 55 with active or convalescent COVID-19.

CDR3 in DNA: TGTGCCAGCAGCTTCGGACAGGGCGCAGATACGCAGTATTTT. Translating gives CASSFGQGADTQYF. The chain couples TRBV11-2 to TRBJ2-3; TRBD1 matches at 8 bases. Germline assignment: CDR1 SGHAT and CDR2 FQNNGV. This CDR3 spans 14 amino acids. The V gene end was trimmed by 3 bases and the J gene end by 4 bases; junction bases not matched to a gene: 3.

This chain connects TRBV15 to TRBJ1-3; D uncertain. The CDR3 consists of 12 residues. Germline V lookup: CDR1 LNHNV, CDR2 YYDKDF (reference sequence). V was shortened by 8 bases and J by 1 base, with 6 bases between the two germline ends. The DNA of the CDR3 is TGTGCCACCCGGGAATCTGGAAACACCATATATTTT. Protein sequence: CATRESGNTIYF.

The rearrangement links TRBV28 to TRBJ2-5; D not certain. The germline V and J ends were trimmed by 7 bases and 1 base, with 13 bases remaining between them. The CDR3 is made up of 14 amino acids. Germline-derived CDR1 and CDR2 are MDHEN and SYDVKM. CDR3: CASTPGGLQETQYF. CDR3 coding DNA: TGTGCCAGCACCCCCGGCGGCCTCCAAGAGACCCAGTACTTC.

V usage is TRBV2 and J usage is TRBJ2-2; 8 bases match TRBD2. The trim removed 0 bases at V and 6 bases at J, leaving 3 bases unmatched. Germline CDR1 reads SNHLY; CDR2 reads FYNNEI. The CDR3 contains 15 residues. This CDR3 is CASSEARGAPGELFF. CDR3 nucleotides: TGTGCCAGCAGTGAAGCGCGGGGGGCCCCCGGGGAGCTGTTTTTT.

The chain recombines TRBV6-5 with TRBJ1-3, with unresolved D. Germline CDR1 reads MNHEY; CDR2 reads SVGAGI. V dropped 4 bases and J dropped 0 bases, with 10 bases sitting between them. The CDR3 totals 15 residues. The CDR3 spells CASSFDGDSGNTIYF. CDR3 nucleotides: TGTGCCAGCAGTTTCGACGGGGACTCTGGAAACACCATATATTTT.